These 9 T cell receptor beta chains share one sample of origin, sequenced in a study of blood T cells in healthy people across ages. With a J-beta primer mix and a sample-barcoded 5' primer, a second PCR ran roughly 6 to 12 cycles. From the 5' RACE reads, TCRdb called clonotypes with MiXCR, one entry per CDR3 protein. The table includes approximately 790,000 distinct CDR3 sequences, about 59% detected once. The specimen sequenced was blood. The receptors here all came from a man aged 25-45 years in good health.

The CDR3 coding sequence is TGTGCCAGCAGCTTAGAGGTAGGCACGGACGAGCAGTACTTC. This sequence encodes CASSLEVGTDEQYF. This rearrangement joins TRBV7-9 to TRBJ2-7, with no clear D. Germline CDR1 reads SEHNR; CDR2 reads FQNEAQ (reference sequence). V shed 1 base and J shed 5 bases, with 12 bases lying between them. CDR3 length: 14 residues.

This clonotype occurred once. This sequence joins TRBV4-3 and TRBJ2-7, with 8 bases matching TRBD2. The CDR3 extends over 15 amino acids. Germline CDR1 and CDR2: LGHNA and YSLEER. With 0 bases clipped from V and 3 bases from J, the junction kept 4 bases outside the gene matches. The CDR3 spells CASSQDGTRSYEQYF. CDR3 in DNA: TGCGCCAGCAGCCAAGATGGGACTAGGAGCTACGAGCAGTACTTC.

This chain uses TRBV7-8 with TRBJ2-7, with TRBD1 identical over 8 bases. V was pared by 4 bases and J by 0 bases, with 5 bases of the junction left unmatched. Germline V CDR1 and CDR2: SGHVS, FQNEAQ. The CDR3 runs 15 residues. CDR3 region: CASSSGQGGSYEQYF. In nucleotides, the CDR3 is TGTGCCAGCAGCTCAGGACAGGGAGGCTCCTACGAGCAGTACTTC.

This clonotype turned up a few times. This chain joins TRBV10-3 and TRBJ1-4; D not resolved. V lost 3 bases and J lost 6, with 5 bases in between. Germline values: CDR1 ENHRY, CDR2 SYGVKD. The CDR3 is 12 residues long. Here the CDR3 reads CAISDVDEKLFF. The CDR3 region has the DNA TGTGCCATCAGTGATGTTGATGAAAAACTGTTTTTT.

The rearrangement links TRBV6-5 to TRBJ1-2, with 8 bases lining up with TRBD1. This CDR3 spans 16 amino acids. Per the germline V gene, CDR1 is MNHEY and CDR2 is SVGAGI. V was pared by 5 bases and J by 3 bases, with 11 bases of the junction left unmatched. CDR3 coding DNA: TGTGCCAGCAGTAGTCCGGGGCAGGGGGCTCACTATGGCTACACCTTC. Its translation is CASSSPGQGAHYGYTF.

The rearrangement joins TRBV20-1 to TRBJ1-5, with TRBD1 as a possible D gene (5 bases). Deletions cut 3 bases from V and 6 bases from J, with 12 bases between. In germline, CDR1 is DFQATT, CDR2 SNEGSKA (reference sequence). This CDR3 comprises 13 residues. CDR3 coding DNA: TGCAGTGCTAGGGGGAGGGGATTTCAGCCCCAGCATTTT. Amino acid sequence: CSARGRGFQPQHF.

This clonotype has more than one count but fewer than ten. The chain is built from TRBV14 and TRBJ1-2, with 11 bases matching TRBD1. The CDR3 length is 15 residues. Losses at the gene ends were 1 base for V and 4 bases for J; bases not matched to a gene: 2. The germline CDR1 and CDR2 sequences are SGHDN and FVKESK. CDR3 protein: CASSQGTGGGYGYTF. CDR3 coding DNA: TGTGCCAGCAGCCAAGGGACAGGGGGCGGCTATGGCTACACCTTC.

The chain recombines TRBV6-4 with TRBJ2-1; 7 bases map to TRBD2. CDR3 length: 15 amino acids. Trimming at V came to 5 bases and at J to 5 bases, leaving 9 bases not matched to a gene. The germline V gene has CDR1 MRHNA and CDR2 SNTAGT. The CDR3 coding sequence is TGTGCCAGCAGTACCGGGGTAGCGGGCAACAATGAGCAGTTCTTC. It is translated as CASSTGVAGNNEQFF.

V and J are TRBV2 and TRBJ1-5; D perhaps matches TRBD1 (5 bases). Germline V CDR1 and CDR2: SNHLY, FYNNEI. Trimming took 7 bases from V and 3 from J, leaving 10 bases between them. The CDR3 length is 13 residues. The CDR3: CASIDSSNQPQHF. Here the CDR3 DNA reads TGTGCCAGCATTGACAGTTCCAATCAGCCCCAGCATTTT.